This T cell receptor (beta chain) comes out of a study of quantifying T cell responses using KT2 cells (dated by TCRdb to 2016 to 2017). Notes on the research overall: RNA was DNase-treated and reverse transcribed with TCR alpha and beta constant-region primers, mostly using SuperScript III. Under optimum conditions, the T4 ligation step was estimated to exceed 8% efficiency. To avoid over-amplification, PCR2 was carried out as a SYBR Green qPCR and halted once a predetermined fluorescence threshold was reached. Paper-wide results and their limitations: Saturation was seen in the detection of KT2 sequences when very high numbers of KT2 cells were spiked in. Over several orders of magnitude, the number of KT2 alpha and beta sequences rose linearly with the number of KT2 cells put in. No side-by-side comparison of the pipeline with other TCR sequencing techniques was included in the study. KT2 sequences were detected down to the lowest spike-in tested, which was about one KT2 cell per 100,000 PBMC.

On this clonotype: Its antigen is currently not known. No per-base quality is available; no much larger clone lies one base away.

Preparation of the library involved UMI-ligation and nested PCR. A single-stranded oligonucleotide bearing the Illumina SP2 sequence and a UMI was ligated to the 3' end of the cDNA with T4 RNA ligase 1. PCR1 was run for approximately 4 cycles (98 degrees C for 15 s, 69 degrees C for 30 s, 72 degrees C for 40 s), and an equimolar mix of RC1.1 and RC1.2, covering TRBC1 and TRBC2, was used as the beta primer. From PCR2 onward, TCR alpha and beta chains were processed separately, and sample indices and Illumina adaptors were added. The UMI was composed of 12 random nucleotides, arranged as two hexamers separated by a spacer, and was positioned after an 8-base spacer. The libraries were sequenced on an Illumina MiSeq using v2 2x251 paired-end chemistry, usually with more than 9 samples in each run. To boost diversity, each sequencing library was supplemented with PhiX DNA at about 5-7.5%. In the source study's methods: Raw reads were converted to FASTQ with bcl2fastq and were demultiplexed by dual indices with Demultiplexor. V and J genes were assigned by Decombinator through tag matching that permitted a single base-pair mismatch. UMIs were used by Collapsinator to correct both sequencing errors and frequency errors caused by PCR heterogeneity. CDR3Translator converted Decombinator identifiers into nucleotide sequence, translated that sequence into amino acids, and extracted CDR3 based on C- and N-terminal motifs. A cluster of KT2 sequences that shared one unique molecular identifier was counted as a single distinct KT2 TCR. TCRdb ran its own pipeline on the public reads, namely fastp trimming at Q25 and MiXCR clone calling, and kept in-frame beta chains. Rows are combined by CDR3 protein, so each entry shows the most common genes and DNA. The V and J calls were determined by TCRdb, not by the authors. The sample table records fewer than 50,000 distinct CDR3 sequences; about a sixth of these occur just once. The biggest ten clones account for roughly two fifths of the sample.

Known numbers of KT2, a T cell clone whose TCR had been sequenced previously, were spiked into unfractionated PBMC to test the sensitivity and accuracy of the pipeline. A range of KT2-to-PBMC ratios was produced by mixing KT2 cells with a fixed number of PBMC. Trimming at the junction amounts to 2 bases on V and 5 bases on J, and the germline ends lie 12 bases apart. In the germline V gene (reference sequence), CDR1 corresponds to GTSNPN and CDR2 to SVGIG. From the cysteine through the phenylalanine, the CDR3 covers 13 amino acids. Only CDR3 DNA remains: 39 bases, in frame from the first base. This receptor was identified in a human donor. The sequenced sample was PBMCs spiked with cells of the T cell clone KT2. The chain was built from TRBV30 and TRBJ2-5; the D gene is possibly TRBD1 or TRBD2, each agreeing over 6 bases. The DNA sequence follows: TGTGCCTGGAGTAGGGGGGCCCAGGAGACCCAGTACTTC. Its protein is CAWSRGAQETQYF.